This T cell receptor (beta chain) originates from a study of blood T cell repertoires in COVID-19. Study at large: Nucleic acid was either cDNA or gDNA, and it came from T cells, B-cell-depleted T cells, or PBMCs.

Participant ages covered about 18 to 89 years across 24 US areas. Participants reported their clinical history, and cohort assignment relied on those reports. All recovered Cohort 3 donors got two negative PCRs, got clearance, or saw symptom resolution. With 2 bases clipped from V and 0 bases from J, the junction kept 4 bases outside the gene matches. The CDR3 sequence is 15 residues long. CDR1 SGHRS and CDR2 YFSETQ come from the germline V gene. Generated by immunoSEQ multiplex PCR, the TCRdb table keeps only in-frame clones and is missing some. The table lists a few hundred thousand clones, around 90% of them singletons.

The source of this sequence is a woman in her 30s who had recovered from COVID-19. The sequenced sample consisted of PBMCs or T cells enriched from blood (not recorded which). The chain combines TRBV5-1 with TRBJ2-7; 8 bases agree with TRBD1. CDR3 coding DNA: TGCGCCAGCAGCTTTAGGGACAGGACCTCCTACGAGCAGTACTTC. Translating gives CASSFRDRTSYEQYF.